This T cell receptor beta chain is from a study of early T cells in non-severe SARS-CoV-2 infection. About the research overall: Chains were unpaired, as sequencing was done on bulk RNA from unsorted whole blood.

This clonotype was seen at least ten times. V was shortened by 0 bases and J by 7 bases, with 12 bases between the two germline ends. CDR1 and CDR2 (germline): DFQATT, SNEGSKA (reference sequence). The CDR3 is 14 residues long. TCRdb re-called the 5' RACE reads through MiXCR, storing one row per CDR3 protein. The sample carries fewer than 40,000 distinct CDR3 sequences, 5.5% to 7% recorded once. The sequenced material came from whole blood. This TCR came from an adult who was a healthcare worker with PCR-confirmed SARS-CoV-2 infection or an uninfected control (not recorded which). This sequence joins TRBV20-1 and TRBJ1-4; D gene ambiguous. The DNA for the CDR3 is TGCAGTGCTAGAGATCTTAGTGTGGGTGAAAAACTGTTTTTT. This gives the protein CSARDLSVGEKLFF.